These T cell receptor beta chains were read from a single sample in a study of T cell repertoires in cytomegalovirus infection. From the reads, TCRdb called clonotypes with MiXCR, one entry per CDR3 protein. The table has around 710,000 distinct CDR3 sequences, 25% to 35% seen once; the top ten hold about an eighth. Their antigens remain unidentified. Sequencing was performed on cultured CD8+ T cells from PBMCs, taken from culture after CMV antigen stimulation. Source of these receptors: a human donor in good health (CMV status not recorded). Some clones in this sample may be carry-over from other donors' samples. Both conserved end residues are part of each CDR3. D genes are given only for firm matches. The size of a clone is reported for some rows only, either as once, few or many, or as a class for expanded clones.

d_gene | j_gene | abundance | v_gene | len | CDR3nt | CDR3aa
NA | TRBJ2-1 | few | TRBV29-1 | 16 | TGCAGCGTTGAAGCACCTCAGGGATTCTCCTACAATGAGCAGTTCTTC | CSVEAPQGFSYNEQFF
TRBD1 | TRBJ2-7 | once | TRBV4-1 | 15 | TGCGCCAGCAGCACTCGGACAGGGATGATCCACGAGCAGTACTTC | CASSTRTGMIHEQYF
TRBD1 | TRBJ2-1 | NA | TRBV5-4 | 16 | TGTGCCAGCAGCTTGGATCTACAGGGGGCATACAATGAGCAGTTCTTC | CASSLDLQGAYNEQFF
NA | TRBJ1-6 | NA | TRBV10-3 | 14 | TGTGCCAGCAGACCCGGGGGCGCGGATTCACCCCTCCACTTT | CASRPGGADSPLHF
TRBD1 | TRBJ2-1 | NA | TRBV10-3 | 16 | TGTGCCATCAGTATAAACCCGGGACAGGAGTACAATGAGCAGTTCTTC | CAISINPGQEYNEQFF
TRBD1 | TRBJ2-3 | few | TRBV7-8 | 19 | TGTGCCAGCAGCCCAGAAATGATCACCGGGACAGTATTTTCAGATACGCAGTATTTT | CASSPEMITGTVFSDTQYF
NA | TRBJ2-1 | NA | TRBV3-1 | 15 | TGTGCCAGCAGCCCTACGTACGGGGGTTACAATGAGCAGTTCTTC | CASSPTYGGYNEQFF
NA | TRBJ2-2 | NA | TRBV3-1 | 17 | TGTGCCAGCAGCCCGGGGTCCTGGAGGGGGCAAGACGGGGAGCTGTTTTTT | CASSPGSWRGQDGELFF
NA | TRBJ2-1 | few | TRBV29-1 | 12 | TGCAGCGTTACGGGGGGCCTTTACGAGCAGTTCTTC | CSVTGGLYEQFF
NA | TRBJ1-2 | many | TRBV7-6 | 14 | TGTGCCAGCAGCGTTGGGACTACTAACTATGGCTACACCTTC | CASSVGTTNYGYTF
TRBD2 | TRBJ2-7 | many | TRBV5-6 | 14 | TGTGCCAGCAGCGTGTGGGGGGGGATGTACGAGCAGTACTTC | CASSVWGGMYEQYF
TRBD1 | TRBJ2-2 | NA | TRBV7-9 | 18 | TGTGCCAGCAGCCATGTCCCGGGACAGGAACTGAGCACCGGGGAGCTGTTTTTT | CASSHVPGQELSTGELFF
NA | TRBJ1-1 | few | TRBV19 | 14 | TGTGCCAGTAGCAGAAGAAGGGGAGACACTGAAGCTTTCTTT | CASSRRRGDTEAFF
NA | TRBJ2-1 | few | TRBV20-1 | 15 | TGCAGTGCTAGAGTAGGGCAGGGTCTCTACAATGAGCAGTTCTTC | CSARVGQGLYNEQFF
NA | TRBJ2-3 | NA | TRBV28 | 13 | TGTGCCAGCAGTTCCGTTTACACAGATACGCAGTATTTT | CASSSVYTDTQYF
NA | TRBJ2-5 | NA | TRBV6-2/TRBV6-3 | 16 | TGTGCCAGCAGCCCTGGGCCGGGACCCCAGGGAGAGACCCAGTACTTC | CASSPGPGPQGETQYF
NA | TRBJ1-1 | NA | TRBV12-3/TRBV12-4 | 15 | TGTGCCAGCAGTTTAGGGGGGTTTTTGGGCACTGAAGCTTTCTTT | CASSLGGFLGTEAFF
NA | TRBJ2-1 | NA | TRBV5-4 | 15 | TGTGCCAGCAGCTTGGAAGCGGAACCCTACAATGAGCAGTTCTTC | CASSLEAEPYNEQFF
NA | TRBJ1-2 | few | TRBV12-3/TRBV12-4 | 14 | TGTGCCAGCAGTACGACACCGCACCCGGATGGCTACACCTTC | CASSTTPHPDGYTF
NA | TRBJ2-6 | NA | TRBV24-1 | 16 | TGTGCCACCAGTGATGGGCAGCGGACTGGGGCCAACGTCCTGACTTTC | CATSDGQRTGANVLTF
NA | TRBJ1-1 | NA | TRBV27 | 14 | TGTGCCAGCAGGCCGGGACACAAGAACACTGAAGCTTTCTTT | CASRPGHKNTEAFF
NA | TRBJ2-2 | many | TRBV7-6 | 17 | TGTGCCAGCAGCTTCCTACTGGGACAAACGAACACCGGGGAGCTGTTTTTT | CASSFLLGQTNTGELFF
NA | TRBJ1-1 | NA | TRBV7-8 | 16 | TGTGCCAGCAGCTCCCAATCGTATCTAATGAACACTGAAGCTTTCTTT | CASSSQSYLMNTEAFF
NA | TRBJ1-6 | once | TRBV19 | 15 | TGTGCCAGTAGGGGATTATGGAGGGCTGATTCACCCCTCCACTTT | CASRGLWRADSPLHF
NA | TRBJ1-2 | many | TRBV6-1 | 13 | TGTGCCACCTTGCCCCAGGAGATCTATGGCTACACCTTC | CATLPQEIYGYTF
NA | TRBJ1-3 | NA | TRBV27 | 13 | TGTGCCAGCAGTTTTGGGGTTGGAAACACCATATATTTT | CASSFGVGNTIYF
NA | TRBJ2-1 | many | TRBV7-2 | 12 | TGTGCCAGCGGCAGTCCGTACAATGAGCAGTTCTTC | CASGSPYNEQFF
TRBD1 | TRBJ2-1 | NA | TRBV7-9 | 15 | TGTGCCAGCAGCTTAGGCAGGGGGCGCTACAATGAGCAGTTCTTC | CASSLGRGRYNEQFF
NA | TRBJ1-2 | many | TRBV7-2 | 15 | TGTGCCAGCAGCTTAGAAGGCGCAGCTAACTATGGCTACACCTTC | CASSLEGAANYGYTF
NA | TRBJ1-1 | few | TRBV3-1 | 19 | TGTGCCAGCAGCCATCTAAGTCCCCCCAGAAGACAAGCACTCTCCTGGGCTTTCTTT | CASSHLSPPRRQALSWAFF
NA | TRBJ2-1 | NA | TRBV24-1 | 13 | TGTGCCGCAGCGGGAACAGGGGATGATGAGCAGTTCTTC | CAAAGTGDDEQFF